This T cell receptor beta chain was recorded in a study of T cell responses to AZD1222 COVID-19 vaccine. General study results and limits: Clonal diversity was possibly underestimated; the donors were predominantly white British and more often female.

The V and J ends lost 4 bases and 6 bases, in that order; junction bases with no gene match: 8. The CDR3 is made up of 15 amino acids. The V gene's germline CDR1 is LNHDA and CDR2 SQIVND (reference sequence). Repertoires were generated with immunoSEQ multiplex PCR, while TCRdb's copy carries only in-frame clones and drops some. The sample records 100,000 to 150,000 clones, about 90% being singletons. In the case of this clone: Its cognate antigen is unknown.

The chain carries TRBV19 and TRBJ2-3; 9 positions match TRBD1. The TCR sequence derives from an adult in good health. Specimen: peripheral blood, collected on day 0 of AZD1222 vaccination. The CDR3 region has the DNA TGTGCCAGTAGTAAAACAGGGGGCTTCTTGGATACGCAGTATTTT. Its protein product is CASSKTGGFLDTQYF.